One and the same sample provided the 3 T cell receptor beta chains below, sequenced in a study of identical twins. TCRdb called the 5' RACE reads again in MiXCR, with one record for every CDR3 protein. The sample yields 450,000 or so distinct CDR3 sequences, 12% to 15% seen once. The sample was also linked to a second study, of yellow fever vaccine responses in identical twins.

Sequenced input: CD4+ T cells sorted from blood. Every receptor here comes from a woman aged 18 to 35 in good health.

This clonotype was counted a few times. The chain couples TRBV2 to TRBJ2-2, with D unclear. The CDR3 is made up of 13 amino acids. Trimming took 7 bases from V and 6 from J, leaving 12 bases between them. Per the germline V gene, CDR1 is SNHLY and CDR2 is FYNNEI. CDR3 sequence: CASKKSVPGELFF. The CDR3 DNA follows: TGTGCCAGCAAAAAAAGTGTTCCCGGGGAGCTGTTTTTT.

This clonotype was found a few times. The genes are TRBV5-1 and TRBJ2-1; 8 bases agree with TRBD2. J was trimmed by 7 bases and V by 0 bases; bases with no gene match: 9. The germline CDR1 and CDR2 sequences are SGHRS and YFSETQ. This CDR3 comprises 16 residues. As DNA, the CDR3 is TGCGCCAGCAGCTTGGTCCCAGCGGGAGTAGGAAATGAGCAGTTCTTC. Its translation: CASSLVPAGVGNEQFF.

This clonotype has more than one count but fewer than ten. The gene calls are TRBV24-1 and TRBJ2-3; 7 bases agree with TRBD1. The CDR3 extends over 13 amino acids. From germline, CDR1 is KGHDR and CDR2 SFDVKD. CDR3 bases: TGTGCGGTAGGGGGCCCAAACACAGATACGCAGTATTTT. Protein product: CAVGGPNTDTQYF.